This entry is about one T cell receptor (beta chain). Its antigen remains unknown. TCRdb's table, derived via immunoSEQ multiplex PCR, lists solely in-frame clones and lacks some. The sample yields approximately 10,000 clones, about 94% seen once. These data belong to a study of regulatory and conventional T cells in RAG deficiency. The sorted conventional CD4+ T cells were CD25-low and CD127-high, with genomic DNA sequenced. Patients had RAG deficiency: one SCID, two Omenn, about five CID/atypical SCID. Study-level points and caveats: Control T-cell subsets had markedly higher Shannon entropy and lower Simpson indices than RAG-deficient patients. Omenn syndrome and CID/AS patients had around 100-fold fewer unique Treg TCR beta sequences, versus approximately 9.6-fold elsewhere. In Omenn syndrome, Treg and Tconv repertoires overlapped >85%.

The TCR comes from a human donor with RAG deficiency presenting as severe combined immunodeficiency. The sequencing sample was made of CD4+ effector T cells sorted from blood.

CDR3 in DNA: TGTGCCAGCAGCTTAGGGTACCAAGAGACCCAGTACTTC. It yields the protein CASSLGYQETQYF. This chain uses TRBV7-2 with TRBJ2-5; no firm D call. The CDR3 is 13 residues long. Germline CDR1 reads SGHTA; CDR2 reads FQGNSA. Trimming cost V 1 base and J 0 bases, with 3 bases left between them.